The 13 T cell receptor beta chains presented below share a single source sample, sequenced in a study of blood T cell repertoires in COVID-19 (TCRdb year 2020). Libraries came from the immunoSEQ multiplex PCR assay. Imported from immuneACCESS, the table was reduced by TCRdb to in-frame sequences with V and J called. These copies leave out some clones; in studies compared against another copy, an unresolved V gene accounts for under half, and the cause of the remainder is not known. In this sample the table shows about 74,000 clones, 84% of which occur a single time. Over 35% of the sample lies in the top ten. The material sequenced was peripheral blood. Receptor source: a man between 65 and 85 years old with acute or convalescent COVID-19.

The CDR3 spells CASRNPGPGAGELFF. For the CDR3, the DNA is TGTGCCAGCAGGAACCCTGGTCCGGGGGCCGGGGAGCTGTTTTTT. The chain couples TRBV6-5 to TRBJ2-2; tentative D call: TRBD2 (6 bases). In germline, CDR1 is MNHEY, CDR2 SVGAGI. There are 15 residues in the CDR3. V lost 6 bases and J lost 6, with 17 bases in between.

The chain is built from TRBV6-5 and TRBJ2-7; 7 bases are shared with TRBD2. J gave up 2 bases and V 6 bases, and 7 bases lay outside the gene matches. The CDR3 spans 14 residues. The germline V gene encodes CDR1 MNHEY and CDR2 SVGAGI. For the CDR3, the DNA is TGTGCCAGCAGCACCGGGGGGAATACCTACGAGCAGTACTTC. Translated: CASSTGGNTYEQYF.

The J gene is TRBJ2-2, the V gene TRBV4-1, with D maybe TRBD1 (5 bases). From germline, CDR1 is MGHRA and CDR2 YSYEKL. CDR3 size: 15 residues. V lost 2 bases to trimming and J lost 4 bases, with 11 bases between them. The CDR3 loop is CASSQFRDGTGELFF. The CDR3 region has the DNA TGCGCCAGCAGCCAATTCAGGGATGGCACCGGGGAGCTGTTTTTT.

V usage is TRBV9 and J usage is TRBJ2-3; 9 bases agree with TRBD1. The CDR3 is 16 residues long. V dropped 4 bases and J dropped 1; count of bases not matched to a gene: 7. Germline values: CDR1 SGDLS, CDR2 YYNGEE. The CDR3 DNA follows: TGTGCCAGCAGCAAAGACAGGGGGGGCGGCACAGATACGCAGTATTTT. Its protein product is CASSKDRGGGTDTQYF.

This clone was seen only a few times. The chain joins TRBV27 to TRBJ2-2; 13 bases line up with TRBD2. Germline loops: CDR1 MNHEY, CDR2 SMNVEV (reference sequence). V trimming: 5 bases; J trimming: 7 bases; junction bases outside the gene matches: 7. The CDR3 sequence is 16 residues long. For the CDR3, the DNA is TGTGCCAGCAGTCTACTAGCGGGAGGGCCGATCGGGGAGCTGTTTTTT. Its protein is CASSLLAGGPIGELFF.

There are a few counts of this clone. The chain links TRBV12-3 or TRBV12-4 to TRBJ1-3; D ambiguous. The CDR3 loop spans 13 amino acids. With 5 bases removed from V and 3 bases from J, the gap between germline ends came to 8 bases. The CDR3 sequence is CASSPQNGNTIYF. The DNA for the CDR3 is TGTGCCAGCAGTCCCCAAAATGGAAACACCATATATTTT.

V usage is TRBV11-2 and J usage is TRBJ2-7, with D possibly matching TRBD1 (6 bases). V was trimmed by 4 bases and J by 2 bases, leaving 9 bases between them. This CDR3 region has 13 residues. Looked up from germline, CDR1 is SGHAT and CDR2 is FQNNGV. The CDR3 sequence: CASSSDRAYEQYF. The CDR3 DNA follows: TGTGCCAGCAGCTCGGACAGAGCCTACGAGCAGTACTTC. Filled out from reference TRBV11-2 and TRBJ2-7, the complete variable domain reads EAGVAQSPRYKIIEKRQSVAFWCNPISGHATLYWYQQILGQGPKLLIQFQNNGVVDDSQLPKDRFSAERLKGVDSTLKIQPAKLEDSAVYLCASSSDRAYEQYFGPGTRLTVT.

This clone was found once. This sequence joins TRBV28 and TRBJ1-5, with a possible D match to TRBD1 (6 bases). This CDR3 contains 15 residues. Germline lookup yields CDR1 MDHEN and CDR2 SYDVKM. Trimming took off 6 bases at V and 4 bases at J, with 16 bases between the two ends. CDR3 nucleotide sequence: TGTGCCAGCAGCCCTAGGGGGGGCTTTAATCAGCCCCAGCATTTT. It codes for CASSPRGGFNQPQHF.

The V call is TRBV9, the J call TRBJ1-3; possibly TRBD1 for D (5 bases). Germline loops: CDR1 SGDLS, CDR2 YYNGEE. Trimming removed 3 bases from V and 0 bases from J, with 16 bases in between. The CDR3 is 17 residues long. Here the CDR3 DNA reads TGTGCCAGCAGCGAGGGGTCCGGACGCCGCTCTGGAAACACCATATATTTT. Translated: CASSEGSGRRSGNTIYF. The complete variable domain, with remaining parts taken from reference TRBV9 and TRBJ1-3, reads DSGVTQTPKHLITATGQRVTLRCSPRSGDLSVYWYQQSLDQGLQFLIQYYNGEERAKGNILERFSAQQFPDLHSELNLSSLELGDSALYFCASSEGSGRRSGNTIYFGEGSWLTVV.

To note about this clone: Other DNA sequences in the same sample also yield this CDR3. The chain links TRBV7-3 to TRBJ2-6, with a possible D match to TRBD1 (5 bases). The CDR3 is 15 amino acids. V lost 3 bases and J 0 bases, leaving 6 bases between the germline ends. The germline CDR1 and CDR2 sequences are SGHTA and FQGTGA. CDR3 nucleotide sequence: TGTGCCAGCAGCTTTCAGGGCTCTGGGGCCAACGTCCTGACTTTC. Translating gives CASSFQGSGANVLTF.

The count of this clone is one. This CDR3 reads CAISEGAGNTIYF. CDR3 nucleotide sequence: TGTGCCATCAGTGAGGGGGCAGGAAACACCATATATTTT. The chain is built from TRBV10-3 and TRBJ1-3; D is perhaps TRBD1 (5 bases). The V end lost 2 bases, the J end lost 4 bases, and 6 bases lay between the germline ends. Per the germline V gene, CDR1 is ENHRY and CDR2 is SYGVKD. The CDR3 has 13 residues.

The genes are TRBV5-1 and TRBJ2-3; TRBD2 matches at 9 bases. V was clipped by 0 bases and J by 6 bases; unmatched bases: 5. CDR3 length equals 15 residues. Germline lookup yields CDR1 SGHRS and CDR2 YFSETQ. CDR3 sequence: CASSLVGLATDTQYF. The CDR3 DNA reads TGCGCCAGCAGCTTGGTGGGACTAGCTACCGATACGCAGTATTTT.

This chain uses TRBV5-4 with TRBJ2-2; the match to TRBD1 covers 9 bases. The CDR3 is 14 residues long. The trim removed 4 bases at V and 5 bases at J, leaving 3 bases unmatched. Germline values: CDR1 SGHNT, CDR2 YYREEE (reference sequence). CDR3 nucleotides: TGTGCCAGCAGCGGGACAGGGACTACCGGGGAGCTGTTTTTT. Amino acids: CASSGTGTTGELFF.